This TCR beta chain was captured in a study of blood T cell repertoires in COVID-19. Study-level background: Spain, Italy and the United States supplied samples that represented acute and convalescent COVID-19.

Seattle's enrolled individuals joined amid active infection and were then monitored longitudinally. This CDR3 comprises 15 residues. V dropped 1 base and J dropped 5 bases, with 13 bases sitting between them. The V gene's germline CDR1 is SGHRS and CDR2 YFSETQ. Profiled with immunoSEQ multiplex PCR; TCRdb holds only in-frame clones, not every one. Of about 180,000 clones listed, roughly 87% are singletons. V is TRBV5-1 and J is TRBJ2-1; a weak D match, TRBD1 (6 bases). Input material: peripheral blood. The source of this sequence is a woman aged 70-85 years with COVID-19, enrolled during active disease. The chain's CDR3 is CASSLIRGRNNEQFF. The DNA of the CDR3 is TGCGCCAGCAGCTTGATAAGGGGGAGAAACAATGAGCAGTTCTTC.